The present T cell receptor (beta chain) was sequenced within a study of blood T cell repertoires in COVID-19. Clones were sequenced by immunoSEQ multiplex PCR, and TCRdb holds only the in-frame ones, with some missing. In the table there are 150,000 to 200,000 clones, around nine tenths of which are singletons. Trimming removed 7 bases from V and 7 bases from J; junction bases left unmatched: 9. The CDR3 totals 14 residues. The germline V gene has CDR1 MNHNY and CDR2 SVGAGI (reference sequence). This TCR came from a woman in her 70s with COVID-19, enrolled during active disease. Specimen: peripheral blood. The V call is TRBV6-6, the J call TRBJ2-1; 8 nucleotides line up with TRBD1. The CDR3 is CASTDQGAMNEQFF. As DNA, the CDR3 is TGTGCCAGCACAGATCAGGGGGCGATGAATGAGCAGTTCTTC.